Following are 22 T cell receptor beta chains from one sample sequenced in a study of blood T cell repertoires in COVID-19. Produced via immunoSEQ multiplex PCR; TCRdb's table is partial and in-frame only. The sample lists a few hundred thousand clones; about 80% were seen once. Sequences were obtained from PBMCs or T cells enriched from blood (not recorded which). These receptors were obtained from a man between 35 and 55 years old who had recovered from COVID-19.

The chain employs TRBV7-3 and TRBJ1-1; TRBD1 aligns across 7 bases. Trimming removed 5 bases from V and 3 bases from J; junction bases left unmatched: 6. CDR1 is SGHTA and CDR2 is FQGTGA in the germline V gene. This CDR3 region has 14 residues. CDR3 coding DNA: TGTGCCAGCAGCCGTAGACAGGGAGACACTGAAGCTTTCTTT. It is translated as CASSRRQGDTEAFF.

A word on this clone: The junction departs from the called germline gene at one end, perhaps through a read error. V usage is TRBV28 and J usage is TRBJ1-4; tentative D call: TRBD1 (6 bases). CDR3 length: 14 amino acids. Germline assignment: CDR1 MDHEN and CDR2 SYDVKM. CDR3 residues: CASSFLSLPSGVVF. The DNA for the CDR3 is TGTGCCAGCAGTTTTTTGAGCTTACCATCAGGGGTGGTTTTT.

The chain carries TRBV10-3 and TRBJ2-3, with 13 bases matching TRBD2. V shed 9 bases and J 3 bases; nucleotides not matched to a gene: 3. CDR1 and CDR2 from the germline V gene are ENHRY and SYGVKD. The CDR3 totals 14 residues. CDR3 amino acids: CAIRTSGGTDTQYF. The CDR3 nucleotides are TGTGCCATTAGGACTAGCGGGGGAACAGATACGCAGTATTTT.

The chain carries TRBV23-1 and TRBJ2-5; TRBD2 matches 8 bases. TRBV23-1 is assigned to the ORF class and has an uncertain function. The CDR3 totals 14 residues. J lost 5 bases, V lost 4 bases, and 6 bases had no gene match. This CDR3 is CASSLLAAPETQYF. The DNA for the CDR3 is TGCGCCAGCAGTCTACTAGCGGCTCCGGAGACCCAGTACTTC.

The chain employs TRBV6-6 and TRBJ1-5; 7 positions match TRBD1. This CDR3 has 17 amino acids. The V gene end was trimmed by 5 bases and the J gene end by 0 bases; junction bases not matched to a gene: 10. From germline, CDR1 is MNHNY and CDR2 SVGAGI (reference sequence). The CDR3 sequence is CASSQSGTAASNQPQHF. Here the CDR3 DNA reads TGTGCCAGCAGTCAATCCGGGACAGCCGCTAGCAATCAGCCCCAGCATTTT.

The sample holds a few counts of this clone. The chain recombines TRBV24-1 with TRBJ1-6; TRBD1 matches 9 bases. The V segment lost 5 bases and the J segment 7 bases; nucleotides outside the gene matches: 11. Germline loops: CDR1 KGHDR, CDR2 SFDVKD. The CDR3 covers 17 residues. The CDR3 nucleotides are TGTGCCACCAGTGGGCGGCCGGGGACAGGGTACAATTCACCCCTCCACTTT. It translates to CATSGRPGTGYNSPLHF.

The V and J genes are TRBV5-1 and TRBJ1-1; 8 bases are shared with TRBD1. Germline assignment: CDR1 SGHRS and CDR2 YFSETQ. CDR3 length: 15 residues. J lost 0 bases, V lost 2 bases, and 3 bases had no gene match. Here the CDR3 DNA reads TGCGCCAGCAGCTTTACAGGGGGTGTGAACACTGAAGCTTTCTTT. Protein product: CASSFTGGVNTEAFF. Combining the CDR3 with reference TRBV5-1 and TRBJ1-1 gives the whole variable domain KAGVTQTPRYLIKTRGQQVTLSCSPISGHRSVSWYQQTPGQGLQFLFEYFSETQRNKGNFPGRFSGRQFSNSRSEMNVSTLELGDSALYLCASSFTGGVNTEAFFGQGTRLTVV.

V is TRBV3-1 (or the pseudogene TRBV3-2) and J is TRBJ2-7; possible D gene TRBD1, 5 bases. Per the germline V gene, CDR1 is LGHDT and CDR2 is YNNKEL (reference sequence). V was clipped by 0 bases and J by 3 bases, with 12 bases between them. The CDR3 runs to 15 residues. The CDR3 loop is CASSQDFARDYEQYF. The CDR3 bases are TGTGCCAGCAGCCAAGACTTTGCCAGGGACTACGAGCAGTACTTC.

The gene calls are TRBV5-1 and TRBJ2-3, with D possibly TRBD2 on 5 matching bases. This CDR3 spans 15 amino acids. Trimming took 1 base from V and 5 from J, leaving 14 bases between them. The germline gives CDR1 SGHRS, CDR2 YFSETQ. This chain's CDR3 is CASSLRSTSLDTQYF. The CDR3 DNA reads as TGCGCCAGCAGCTTGCGTTCAACTAGTTTAGATACGCAGTATTTT.

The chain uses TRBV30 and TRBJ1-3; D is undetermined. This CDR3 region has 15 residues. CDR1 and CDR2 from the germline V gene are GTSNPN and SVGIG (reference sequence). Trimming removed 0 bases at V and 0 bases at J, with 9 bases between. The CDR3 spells CAWSVRSGSGNTIYF. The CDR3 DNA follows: TGTGCCTGGAGTGTACGGTCGGGCTCTGGAAACACCATATATTTT.

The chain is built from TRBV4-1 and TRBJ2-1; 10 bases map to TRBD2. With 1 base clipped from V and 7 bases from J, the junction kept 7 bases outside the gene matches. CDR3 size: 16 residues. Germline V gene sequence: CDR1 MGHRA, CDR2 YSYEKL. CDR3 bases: TGCGCCAGCAGCCAAGTCAAAACTAGCGGGACGAATGAGCAGTTCTTC. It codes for CASSQVKTSGTNEQFF.

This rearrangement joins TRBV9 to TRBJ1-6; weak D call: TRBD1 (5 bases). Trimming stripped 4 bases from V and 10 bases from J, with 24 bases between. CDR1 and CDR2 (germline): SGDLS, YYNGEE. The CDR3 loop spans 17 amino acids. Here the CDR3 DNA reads TGTGCCAGCAGCTCCACAGGCGTGGGAGGGAGTAACTCACCCCTCCACTTT. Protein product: CASSSTGVGGSNSPLHF.

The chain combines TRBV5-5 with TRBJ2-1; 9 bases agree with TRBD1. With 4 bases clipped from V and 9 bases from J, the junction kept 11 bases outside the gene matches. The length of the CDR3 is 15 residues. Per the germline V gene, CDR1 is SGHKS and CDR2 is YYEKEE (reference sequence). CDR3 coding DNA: TGTGCCAGCAGCCCTGGACAGGGGAGAAGGGGTGAGCAGTTCTTC. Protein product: CASSPGQGRRGEQFF.

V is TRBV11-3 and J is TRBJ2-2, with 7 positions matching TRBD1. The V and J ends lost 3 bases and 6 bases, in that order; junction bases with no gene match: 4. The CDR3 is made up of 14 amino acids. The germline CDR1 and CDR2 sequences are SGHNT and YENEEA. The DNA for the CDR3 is TGTGCCAGCAGCTTTATGACAGGGCCCGGGGAGCTGTTTTTT. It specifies CASSFMTGPGELFF. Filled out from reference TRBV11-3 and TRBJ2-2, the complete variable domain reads EAGVVQSPRYKIIEKKQPVAFWCNPISGHNTLYWYLQNLGQGPELLIRYENEEAVDDSQLPKDRFSAERLKGVDSTLKIQPAELGDSAVYLCASSFMTGPGELFFGEGSRLTVL.

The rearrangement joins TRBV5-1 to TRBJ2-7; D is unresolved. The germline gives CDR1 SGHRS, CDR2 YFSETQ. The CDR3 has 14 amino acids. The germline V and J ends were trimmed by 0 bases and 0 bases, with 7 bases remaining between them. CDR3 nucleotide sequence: TGCGCCAGCAGCTTGGGCGTCCCCTCCTACGAGCAGTACTTC. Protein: CASSLGVPSYEQYF.

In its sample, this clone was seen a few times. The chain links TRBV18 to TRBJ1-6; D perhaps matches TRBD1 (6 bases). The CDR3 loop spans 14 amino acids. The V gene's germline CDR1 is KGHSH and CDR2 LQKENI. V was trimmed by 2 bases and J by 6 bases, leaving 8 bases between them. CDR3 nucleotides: TGTGCCAGCTCACCAACGGACAGTAATTCACCCCTCCACTTT. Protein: CASSPTDSNSPLHF.

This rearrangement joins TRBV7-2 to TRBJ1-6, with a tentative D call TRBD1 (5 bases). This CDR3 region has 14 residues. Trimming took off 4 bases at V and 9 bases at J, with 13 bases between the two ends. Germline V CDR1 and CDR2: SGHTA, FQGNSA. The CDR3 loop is CASSWKGLSSPLHF. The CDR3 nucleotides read TGTGCCAGCAGCTGGAAGGGGCTAAGTTCACCCCTCCACTTT.

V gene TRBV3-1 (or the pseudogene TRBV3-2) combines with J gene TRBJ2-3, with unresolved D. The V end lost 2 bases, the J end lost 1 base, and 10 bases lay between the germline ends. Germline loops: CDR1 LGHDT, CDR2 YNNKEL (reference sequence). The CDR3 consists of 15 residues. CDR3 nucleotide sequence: TGTGCCAGCAGCCAAAACGCCCCGGGCACAGATACGCAGTATTTT. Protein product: CASSQNAPGTDTQYF.

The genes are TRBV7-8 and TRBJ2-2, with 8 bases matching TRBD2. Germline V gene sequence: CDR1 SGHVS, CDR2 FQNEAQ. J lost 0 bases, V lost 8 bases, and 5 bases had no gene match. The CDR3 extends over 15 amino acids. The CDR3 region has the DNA TGTGCCAGCGAAAGACTAGCGCCGAACACCGGGGAGCTGTTTTTT. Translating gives CASERLAPNTGELFF.

The CDR3 loop reads CASSADSMNTEAFF. The CDR3, as DNA: TGTGCCAGCAGCGCGGACAGCATGAACACTGAAGCTTTCTTT. J is TRBJ1-1 and V is TRBV5-4, with D perhaps TRBD1 (6 bases). Trimming removed 4 bases at V and 0 bases at J, with 10 bases between. The CDR3 is 14 amino acids. Per the germline V gene, CDR1 is SGHNT and CDR2 is YYREEE (reference sequence).

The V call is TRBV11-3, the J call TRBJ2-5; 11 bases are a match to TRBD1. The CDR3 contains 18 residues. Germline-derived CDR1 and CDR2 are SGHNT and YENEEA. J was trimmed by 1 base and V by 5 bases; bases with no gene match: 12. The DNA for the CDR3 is TGTGCCAGCAGCCCCGGGACAGGGGGTCGTCCAACCCAAGAGACCCAGTACTTC. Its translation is CASSPGTGGRPTQETQYF.

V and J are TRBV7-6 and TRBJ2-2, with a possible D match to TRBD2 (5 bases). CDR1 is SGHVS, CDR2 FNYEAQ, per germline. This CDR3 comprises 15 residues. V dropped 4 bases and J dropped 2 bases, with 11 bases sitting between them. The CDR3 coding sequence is TGTGCCAGCAGCTCAGGACTCCCTAACACCGGGGAGCTGTTTTTT. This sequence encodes CASSSGLPNTGELFF.